This TCR beta chain appears in the sequencing data of a study of blood T cell repertoires in COVID-19. Looking at the study overall: Researchers got acute and convalescent COVID-19 samples from the United States, Italy and Spain. Sample material is recorded as cDNA or gDNA derived from T cells, B-cell-depleted T cells, or PBMCs.

The germline V gene has CDR1 SGHTA and CDR2 FQGNSA. V was cut by 5 bases and J by 4 bases, with 18 bases left in between. The CDR3 consists of 15 residues. This clone was observed a few times. Original processing notes: How many nucleated cells were present was estimated from reference gene primer amplification. The protocol was immunoSEQ multiplex PCR, while the TCRdb copy is restricted to in-frame clones and leaves out a portion. That table furnishes V, J and clone size, whereas the DNA furnished D and trimming. The data show around 45,000 clones, with about 89% seen just once and around 6.5% held by the top ten.

The chain couples TRBV7-2 to TRBJ2-7; D call uncertain. The specimen was peripheral blood. The origin of this receptor is a man between 65 and 85 years old with active COVID-19. The CDR3 region is CASSPPGRNTYEQYF. For the CDR3, the DNA is TGTGCCAGCAGCCCCCCGGGTCGTAATACGTACGAGCAGTACTTC. Full variable domain (rest looked up from reference TRBV7-2 and TRBJ2-7): GAGVSQSPSNKVTEKGKDVELRCDPISGHTALYWYRQSLGQGLEFLIYFQGNSAPDKSGLPSDRFSAERTGGSVSTLTIQRTQQEDSAVYLCASSPPGRNTYEQYFGPGTRLTVT.